This T cell receptor (beta chain) is from a study of control samples from healthy donors and cancer patients. The table came from immunoSEQ multiplex PCR; TCRdb's copy has only in-frame clones and leaves some out. The table has under 30,000 clones, around 79% seen once. This clone was seen only once. The sequence derives from a man aged 55 to 70 with head and neck cancer. The sequenced sample consisted of PBMCs.

The CDR3 loop is CASSSSPGTSGANIQYF. The CDR3 bases are TGTGCCAGCAGCTCGTCTCCCGGGACTAGCGGAGCAAACATTCAGTACTTC. This rearrangement joins TRBV7-2 to TRBJ2-4; 11 bases agree with TRBD2. CDR1 SGHTA and CDR2 FQGNSA come from the germline V gene. The ends lost 4 bases at V and 6 bases at J; junction bases unmatched: 11. The CDR3 contains 17 residues.